These 24 T cell receptor beta chains were all obtained from the same sample, sequenced in a study of blood T cell repertoires in COVID-19. TCRdb's copy holds only in-frame clones and misses some; the assay was immunoSEQ multiplex PCR. Among 250,000 or so clones listed, over 80% were seen once. Sequenced sample: PBMCs or T cells enriched from blood (not recorded which). These receptors originate from a middle-aged woman who had been exposed to COVID-19.

V gene TRBV7-9 combines with J gene TRBJ1-2; D is perhaps TRBD1 (6 bases). The V end was cut by 5 bases, the J end by 8 bases, with 15 bases between. This CDR3 has 13 amino acids. The germline CDR1 and CDR2 sequences are SEHNR and FQNEAQ (reference sequence). CDR3 residues: CASSRPAGEGYTF. Written as DNA, the CDR3 is TGTGCCAGCAGCCGACCCGCAGGGGAGGGCTACACCTTC.

The V gene is TRBV7-2, the J gene TRBJ1-1; the D gene is possibly TRBD1 (5 bases). The CDR3 sequence is 16 residues long. Germline V CDR1 and CDR2: SGHTA, FQGNSA. Trimming shortened V by 5 bases and J by 0 bases, and 16 bases separated the two germline ends. CDR3 sequence: CASSEYWGGLNTEAFF. The CDR3 DNA sequence: TGTGCCAGCAGCGAATACTGGGGGGGACTGAACACTGAAGCTTTCTTT.

This clone was counted a single time. The chain recombines TRBV19 with TRBJ1-3, with D perhaps TRBD1 (6 bases). CDR1 LNHDA and CDR2 SQIVND come from the germline V gene (reference sequence). The CDR3 runs 11 residues. The CDR3 spells CSTGPGNTIYF. The CDR3 coding sequence is TGTAGTACAGGGCCTGGAAACACCATATATTTT.

This clone was recorded once. The rearrangement joins TRBV1 to TRBJ2-1; TRBD1, the table's D call, was not compared with the DNA. TRBV1 constitutes a pseudogene. This CDR3 is built from 17 residues. DNA for the CDR3: TGCACCAGCAGCCCGATAACAAACGGGACAGGGAGGAATGAGCAGTTCTTC. Its translation: CTSSPITNGTGRNEQFF.

This chain connects TRBV5-8 to TRBJ1-6; tentative D call: TRBD1 (5 bases). Germline CDR1 and CDR2: SGHTS and YDEGEE. Trimming cost V 0 bases and J 8 bases, with 9 bases left between them. This CDR3 region has 14 residues. The CDR3 DNA follows: TGTGCCAGCAGCTTGGCACAGGTCGATTCACCCCTCCACTTT. This translates into CASSLAQVDSPLHF. The variable domain in full, completed from reference TRBV5-8 and TRBJ1-6, reads EAGVTQSPTHLIKTRGQQATLRCSPISGHTSVYWYQQALGLGLQFLLWYDEGEERNRGNFPPRFSGRQFPNYSSELNVNALELEDSALYLCASSLAQVDSPLHFGNGTRLTVT.

In DNA, the CDR3 is TGTGCCTGGAGTTTGGGGGCGAGGACTGAAGCTTTCTTT. Translated, it gives CAWSLGARTEAFF. This chain joins TRBV30 and TRBJ1-1; tentative D call: TRBD1 (6 bases). The germline gives CDR1 GTSNPN, CDR2 SVGIG (reference sequence). CDR3 length equals 13 residues. V lost 2 bases to trimming and J lost 5 bases, with 12 bases between them.

The chain joins TRBV27 to TRBJ2-1; 11 bases agree with TRBD2. The V gene's germline CDR1 is MNHEY and CDR2 SMNVEV (reference sequence). V shed 6 bases and J 4 bases; nucleotides not matched to a gene: 8. This CDR3 is 16 amino acids long. CDR3 region: CASRTRLAGLYNEQFF. The CDR3 DNA reads TGTGCCAGCAGAACCCGACTAGCGGGGCTATACAATGAGCAGTTCTTC.

V is TRBV6-5 and J is TRBJ1-6, with 8 bases identical to TRBD1. The CDR3 spans 14 residues. CDR1 MNHEY and CDR2 SVGAGI come from the germline V gene. The trim removed 5 bases at V and 10 bases at J, leaving 7 bases unmatched. The CDR3, as DNA: TGTGCCAGCAGTCGGACAGGGCCGTCGTCACCCCTCCACTTT. Amino acid sequence: CASSRTGPSSPLHF.

The rearrangement links TRBV30 to TRBJ1-1; TRBD1 is a possible D gene (5 bases). V gave up 4 bases and J gave up 0 bases, with 15 bases separating them. CDR1 and CDR2 from the germline V gene are GTSNPN and SVGIG (reference sequence). The CDR3 is made up of 15 amino acids. The CDR3: CAWIPWGDLNTEAFF. The CDR3, as DNA: TGTGCCTGGATCCCTTGGGGGGATCTGAACACTGAAGCTTTCTTT.

The chain combines TRBV20-1 with TRBJ1-1; D ambiguous. The length of the CDR3 is 11 residues. Germline assignment: CDR1 DFQATT and CDR2 SNEGSKA (reference sequence). V lost 5 bases, J lost 1 base, and 5 bases lay in between. The CDR3 DNA reads TGCAGTGCTGGGCGGAACACTGAAGCTTTCTTT. Residues: CSAGRNTEAFF.

The chain is built from TRBV28 and TRBJ1-2, with D hard to call. CDR1 MDHEN and CDR2 SYDVKM come from the germline V gene. Between the trimmed V and J ends, which lost 4 bases and 7 bases, there was a span of 10 bases. CDR3 length equals 12 residues. The CDR3 DNA reads as TGTGCCAGCAGTTATTCCAATTTTGGCTACACCTTC. Translated, it gives CASSYSNFGYTF.

The chain has TRBV20-1 and TRBJ1-5, with D maybe TRBD1 (5 bases). The V gene lost 3 bases and the J gene lost 1 base, with 19 bases spanning the gap. The CDR3 runs to 17 residues. Germline loops: CDR1 DFQATT, CDR2 SNEGSKA (reference sequence). This CDR3 is CSASGHGEGGSNQPQHF. For the CDR3, the DNA is TGCAGTGCTAGTGGACACGGCGAGGGAGGGAGCAATCAGCCCCAGCATTTT.

This clone was observed a single time. The V call is TRBV6-5, the J call TRBJ1-5; D perhaps matches TRBD1 (6 bases). From germline, CDR1 is MNHEY and CDR2 SVGAGI. Trimming pared 5 bases from V and 7 bases from J, leaving 18 bases between. CDR3 length: 15 amino acids. In nucleotides, the CDR3 is TGTGCCAGCAGTCCTCACGGTCTTCAGGGGCAGCCCCAGCATTTT. Its protein is CASSPHGLQGQPQHF.

This clone was seen just once. The chain joins TRBV6-4 to TRBJ2-1; TRBD2 matches at 10 bases. Germline V gene sequence: CDR1 MRHNA, CDR2 SNTAGT. With V trimmed by 5 bases and J by 3 bases, 1 base remained unmatched. This CDR3 spans 14 amino acids. The CDR3 coding sequence is TGTGCCAGCAGTCCTAGCGGGAGCTACAATGAGCAGTTCTTC. Encoded protein: CASSPSGSYNEQFF.

The rearrangement joins TRBV10-3 to TRBJ2-7; 7 bases are a match to TRBD1. The CDR3 totals 13 residues. The V segment lost 10 bases and the J segment 0 bases; nucleotides outside the gene matches: 6. The germline V gene has CDR1 ENHRY and CDR2 SYGVKD. CDR3 region: CATSRQGSYEQYF. The CDR3 DNA is TGTGCCACCTCAAGACAGGGCTCCTACGAGCAGTACTTC.

The chain joins TRBV27 to TRBJ2-3; 11 nucleotides align to TRBD2. J gave up 3 bases and V 5 bases, and 7 bases lay outside the gene matches. The CDR3 is 16 residues long. Germline loops: CDR1 MNHEY, CDR2 SMNVEV (reference sequence). In nucleotides, the CDR3 is TGTGCCAGCAGTCCACTAGCGGGAGTGGGTACAGATACGCAGTATTTT. Encoded protein: CASSPLAGVGTDTQYF.

This chain links TRBV4-3 with TRBJ1-5, with D possibly matching TRBD1 (6 bases). CDR3 length equals 17 residues. V dropped 4 bases and J dropped 0 bases, with 16 bases sitting between them. The germline V gene has CDR1 LGHNA and CDR2 YSLEER. The CDR3 loop reads CASSPSHFRGSNQPQHF. In nucleotides, the CDR3 is TGCGCCAGCAGCCCATCCCACTTCAGGGGTAGCAATCAGCCCCAGCATTTT.

This clone appeared a single time. The chain combines TRBV28 with TRBJ1-1; no clear D. The CDR3 covers 11 residues. Germline V CDR1 and CDR2: MDHEN, SYDVKM. Trimming cost V 8 bases and J 3 bases, with 7 bases left between them. In nucleotides, the CDR3 is TGTGCCAGCCTATATTACACTGAAGCTTTCTTT. This sequence encodes CASLYYTEAFF.

This sequence joins TRBV21-1 and TRBJ2-2; whether TRBD1, the table's D call, matches the DNA was not checked. TRBV21-1 is deemed a pseudogene. The CDR3 sequence is 15 residues long. As DNA, the CDR3 is TGTGCCAGCAGCAAAGGGCAGGGCGACACCGGGGAGCTGTTTTTT. This codes for CASSKGQGDTGELFF.

The V call is TRBV6-5, the J call TRBJ1-1, with no clear D. V dropped 2 bases and J dropped 0 bases, with 13 bases sitting between them. Germline loops: CDR1 MNHEY, CDR2 SVGAGI. The CDR3 spans 16 residues. The CDR3 region has the DNA TGTGCCAGCAGTTACGCCCGGGGAACCATGAACACTGAAGCTTTCTTT. Translation: CASSYARGTMNTEAFF.

This chain links TRBV11-1 with TRBJ2-1; maybe TRBD1 (5 bases). This CDR3 has 14 residues. Germline CDR1 and CDR2: SGHAT and FQDESV (reference sequence). Trimming cost V 5 bases and J 5 bases, with 13 bases left between them. CDR3 protein: CASSTLTDDNEQFF. The CDR3 nucleotides read TGTGCCAGCAGCACATTGACAGACGACAATGAGCAGTTCTTC.

The CDR3 protein is CASSGGQDQPQHF. The CDR3 region has the DNA TGTGCCAGCTCAGGTGGGCAAGATCAGCCCCAGCATTTT. This chain uses TRBV18 with TRBJ1-5; the D is unclear. Trimming took 5 bases from V and 5 from J, leaving 10 bases between them. This CDR3 comprises 13 residues. Germline lookup yields CDR1 KGHSH and CDR2 LQKENI. Variable domain in full (rest from reference TRBV18 and TRBJ1-5): NAGVMQNPRHLVRRRGQEARLRCSPMKGHSHVYWYRQLPEEGLKFMVYLQKENIIDESGMPKERFSAEFPKEGPSILRIQQVVRGDSAAYFCASSGGQDQPQHFGDGTRLSIL.

The genes are TRBV9 and TRBJ1-2; no definite D call. Germline V gives CDR1 SGDLS, CDR2 YYNGEE. V was clipped by 0 bases and J by 0 bases, with 12 bases between them. This CDR3 is built from 16 residues. The CDR3 nucleotides read TGTGCCAGCAGCGTAGCGGCAGCTGGAGCTAACTATGGCTACACCTTC. Its protein product is CASSVAAAGANYGYTF. Together with reference TRBV9 and TRBJ1-2, the CDR3 gives the full variable domain: DSGVTQTPKHLITATGQRVTLRCSPRSGDLSVYWYQQSLDQGLQFLIQYYNGEERAKGNILERFSAQQFPDLHSELNLSSLELGDSALYFCASSVAAAGANYGYTFGSGTRLTVV.

In its sample, this clone was seen once. This chain connects TRBV2 to TRBJ2-1, with TRBD2 identical over 10 bases. After removal of 5 bases from V and 4 bases from J, the junction contained 14 bases not matched to a gene. Germline CDR1 and CDR2: SNHLY and FYNNEI. The CDR3 consists of 18 residues. CDR3 residues: CASSLRSGGGLLYNEQFF. For the CDR3, the DNA is TGTGCCAGCAGTTTACGGAGCGGGGGGGGCCTTCTTTACAATGAGCAGTTCTTC. The full variable domain, its missing parts supplied by reference TRBV2 and TRBJ2-1, is EPEVTQTPSHQVTQMGQEVILRCVPISNHLYFYWYRQILGQKVEFLVSFYNNEISEKSEIFDDQFSVERPDGSNFTLKIRSTKLEDSAMYFCASSLRSGGGLLYNEQFFGPGTRLTVL.